This T cell receptor beta chain emerged from a study of shared clonotypes between healthy human individuals. Study-wide context: Donor composition was a couple of women and three men, aged 18 to 49.

Selected positively for CCR7 and CD45RO-negative, naive CD8 cells excluded terminally differentiated effector memory CD45RA+ cells. The study's findings and limits: Compared with clonotypes that all four donors shared, non-shared clonotypes had lower generation probabilities. Clonotype sharing across a few donors was observed for approximately 5% of naive CD4 clonotypes.

Source study methods: Filtering differed since immunoSEQ provided only junctions, with no quality scores. This table comes from immunoSEQ multiplex PCR, and its TCRdb copy is limited to in-frame clones, with some not included. V and J calls and clone size follow that table, whereas D and trimming were derived from the DNA. In the table there are about 1,900,000 clones, roughly 95% of which are singletons. Germline V lookup: CDR1 SGHDN, CDR2 FVKESK. V was pared by 3 bases and J by 5 bases, with 13 bases between. The CDR3 contains 14 residues. On this clone: Its antigen is undetermined.

Sample: naive CD8+ T cells sorted from blood. This chain uses TRBV14 with TRBJ2-5, with D perhaps matching TRBD1 (5 bases). The clonotype originates from a man between 18 and 35 years old in good health. CDR3: CASSQDTPVETQYF. In nucleotides, the CDR3 is TGTGCCAGCAGCCAGGACACCCCCGTGGAGACCCAGTACTTC.